One and the same sample provided the 27 T cell receptor beta chains below, sequenced in a study of beta chain features in type 1 diabetes. No antigens are known for them. As every portion of the isolated RNA was reverse transcribed, the sequencing read expressed TCRB transcripts. TCRdb keeps only in-frame clones here, not all; method: immunoSEQ multiplex PCR. The sample lists about 650,000 clones, around 11% seen once, with more than 0.095% in the top ten. The study's findings and limits: TCRB CDR3s were moderately but significantly shorter in Type 1 diabetes patients in all four CD4+ subsets.

Material: naive CD4+ T cells from blood. The source is a man younger than 45 with type 1 diabetes.

This clone was detected only once. The V and J genes are TRBV6-6 and TRBJ2-7; TRBD1 aligns across 11 bases. The CDR3 length is 16 residues. V lost 2 bases and J lost 0; bases outside the gene matches: 3. Germline assignment: CDR1 MNHNY and CDR2 SVGAGI (reference sequence). CDR3 protein: CASSYAGQGDSYEQYF. The CDR3 coding sequence is TGTGCCAGCAGTTACGCGGGACAGGGGGACTCCTACGAGCAGTACTTC.

The genes are TRBV25-1 and TRBJ2-3, with 9 positions matching TRBD2. Germline V gives CDR1 MGHDK, CDR2 SYGVNS. With 3 bases clipped from V and 3 bases from J, the junction kept 10 bases outside the gene matches. This CDR3 is built from 17 residues. The CDR3 is CASSDVGLAGNTDTQYF. The CDR3 DNA is TGTGCCAGCAGTGATGTTGGGCTAGCGGGGAATACAGATACGCAGTATTTT.

This clone was seen more than once but under ten times. The V gene is TRBV12-5, the J gene TRBJ1-6; no reliable D call. CDR1 is LGHNT, CDR2 FRNRAP, per germline. Trimming took off 3 bases at V and 10 bases at J, with 4 bases between the two ends. CDR3 size: 11 residues. The CDR3 is CASGFESPLHF. The CDR3 coding sequence is TGTGCTAGTGGTTTCGAGTCACCCCTCCACTTT. Variable domain in full (rest from reference TRBV12-5 and TRBJ1-6): DARVTQTPRHKVTEMGQEVTMRCQPILGHNTVFWYRQTMMQGLELLAYFRNRAPLDDSGMPKDRFSAEMPDATLATLKIQPSEPRDSAVYFCASGFESPLHFGNGTRLTVT.

The gene calls are TRBV4-2 and TRBJ1-1; the D is unclear. Germline lookup yields CDR1 LGHNA and CDR2 YNFKEQ. The CDR3 has 15 residues. Trimming left V 0 bases short and J 0 bases short, with 8 bases between. The CDR3 nucleotides read TGTGCCAGCAGCCAAGAGCAGGCGATGAACACTGAAGCTTTCTTT. It specifies CASSQEQAMNTEAFF.

CDR3 amino acids: CASSQAGQGRKLFF. The CDR3 DNA follows: TGTGCCAGCAGCCAAGCGGGACAGGGCAGAAAACTGTTTTTT. The gene calls are TRBV14 and TRBJ1-4, with 9 nucleotides matching TRBD1. CDR3 length: 14 amino acids. The junction had 4 bases not matched to a gene; V was cut back by 1 base and J by 10 bases. Germline V lookup: CDR1 SGHDN, CDR2 FVKESK. The full variable domain, its missing parts supplied by reference TRBV14 and TRBJ1-4, is EAGVTQFPSHSVIEKGQTVTLRCDPISGHDNLYWYRRVMGKEIKFLLHFVKESKQDESGMPNNRFLAERTGGTYSTLKVQPAELEDSGVYFCASSQAGQGRKLFFGSGTQLSVL.

A note on this clone: This CDR3 is also generated by other DNA sequences in the sample. The V and J genes are TRBV11-2 and TRBJ2-7, with D unclear. Deletions cut 2 bases from V and 1 base from J, with 6 bases between. The CDR3 consists of 13 residues. Germline V gene sequence: CDR1 SGHAT, CDR2 FQNNGV. The CDR3 region has the DNA TGTGCCAGCAGCTTACAGCTATCCTACGAGCAGTACTTC. Its protein product is CASSLQLSYEQYF.

This clone was recorded a few times. J is TRBJ1-2 and V is TRBV30; maybe TRBD1 (5 bases). In germline, CDR1 is GTSNPN, CDR2 SVGIG (reference sequence). V was shortened by 0 bases and J by 8 bases, with 13 bases between the two germline ends. The CDR3 covers 13 residues. CDR3 nucleotides: TGTGCCTGGAGTGTACCCGGGGCTGGGGGCTACACCTTC. Encoded protein: CAWSVPGAGGYTF.

This clone appeared a few times. The chain uses TRBV5-1 and TRBJ1-2; TRBD1 matches at 9 bases. There are 14 residues in the CDR3. Germline V CDR1 and CDR2: SGHRS, YFSETQ. J gave up 6 bases and V 8 bases, and 11 bases lay outside the gene matches. CDR3 nucleotides: TGCGCCAGGAGGACTCAGGGGACAGGGAATGGCTACACCTTC. Its translation: CARRTQGTGNGYTF.

In nucleotides, the CDR3 is TGTGCCAGCAGCTTGAAAGCTCTCACAGATACGCAGTATTTT. This encodes CASSLKALTDTQYF. The rearrangement links TRBV5-4 to TRBJ2-3; no definite D call. Trimming pared 1 base from V and 2 bases from J, leaving 8 bases between. The CDR3 runs to 14 residues. Germline CDR1 is SGHNT and CDR2 is YYREEE (reference sequence).

The rearrangement joins TRBV5-6 to TRBJ2-5; TRBD2 is a possible D gene (5 bases). CDR1 is SGHDT and CDR2 is YYEEEE in the germline V gene. CDR3 length: 13 amino acids. V was pared by 0 bases and J by 5 bases, with 8 bases between. The CDR3 region has the DNA TGTGCCAGCAGCTTGGGAGGGTCTGAGACCCAGTACTTC. It translates to CASSLGGSETQYF.

This clone came up a few times. This rearrangement joins TRBV10-3 to TRBJ2-5; 8 bases are shared with TRBD1. The germline gives CDR1 ENHRY, CDR2 SYGVKD. The V segment lost 8 bases and the J segment 1 base; nucleotides outside the gene matches: 6. This CDR3 has 14 amino acids. This chain's CDR3 is CAIAPGQAQETQYF. The CDR3 DNA reads as TGTGCCATCGCCCCGGGACAGGCCCAAGAGACCCAGTACTTC.

This clone has a handful of counts. The genes are TRBV29-1 and TRBJ2-1; D is possibly TRBD1 or TRBD2 (6 bases each). Germline V gene lookup returns CDR1 SQVTM and CDR2 ANQGSEA. V lost 5 bases and J 8 bases, leaving 19 bases between the germline ends. The CDR3 contains 14 residues. The CDR3 region is CSVYQQGRLYEQFF. DNA of the CDR3: TGCAGCGTTTACCAGCAGGGGAGGCTCTATGAGCAGTTCTTC.

This clone was observed a few times. The chain links TRBV18 to TRBJ1-1; D remains unclear. This CDR3 has 14 amino acids. V was trimmed by 8 bases and J by 1 base, leaving 14 bases between them. CDR1 is KGHSH, CDR2 LQKENI, per germline. The DNA for the CDR3 is TGTGCCAGCGCTTCAGCCTTAGGGAACACTGAAGCTTTCTTT. Protein: CASASALGNTEAFF.

The rearrangement joins TRBV5-1 to TRBJ1-4; 8 bases are a match to TRBD1. There are 16 residues in the CDR3. The junction had 10 bases not matched to a gene; V was cut back by 4 bases and J by 5 bases. From germline, CDR1 is SGHRS and CDR2 YFSETQ. The CDR3 DNA sequence: TGCGCCAGCAGCCAACAACAGGGGGGCAGAAATGAAAAACTGTTTTTT. Translated: CASSQQQGGRNEKLFF.

The rearrangement links TRBV11-2 to TRBJ1-2; D is uncertain. Germline values: CDR1 SGHAT, CDR2 FQNNGV. This CDR3 contains 13 residues. V gave up 1 base and J gave up 4 bases, with 7 bases separating them. The CDR3 DNA is TGTGCCAGCAGCTTAGTTTTGGGCTATGGCTACACCTTC. Translated, it gives CASSLVLGYGYTF.

This clone was counted between two and nine times. V and J are TRBV18 and TRBJ2-7, with a tentative D call TRBD2 (6 bases). V was trimmed by 4 bases and J by 6 bases, leaving 10 bases between them. The CDR3 totals 12 residues. Germline V CDR1 and CDR2: KGHSH, LQKENI. CDR3 DNA sequence: TGTGCCAGCTCACGGGGACTCGCCGAGCAGTACTTC. Its protein product is CASSRGLAEQYF.

This clone was found a few times. The chain is built from TRBV30 and TRBJ2-3, with TRBD1 matching over 11 bases. CDR3 length equals 15 residues. Per germline, CDR1 GTSNPN and CDR2 SVGIG (reference sequence). The J segment lost 10 bases and the V segment lost 3 bases, leaving 12 bases of the junction unmatched. CDR3 protein: CAWSRTGGGWEPQYF. In DNA, the CDR3 is TGTGCCTGGAGCCGGACAGGGGGCGGGTGGGAGCCGCAGTATTTT.

This clone was picked up one time. The J gene is TRBJ2-3, the V gene TRBV13; a possible D gene is TRBD1 (6 bases). The CDR3 length is 13 residues. Trimming took 6 bases from V and 4 from J, leaving 11 bases between them. Germline V gives CDR1 PRHDT, CDR2 FYEKMQ (reference sequence). The DNA of the CDR3 is TGTGCCAGCAGTTACTCAGGGGCAGATACGCAGTATTTT. Amino acid sequence: CASSYSGADTQYF.

This clone was seen more than once but under ten times. This rearrangement joins TRBV5-1 to TRBJ1-4; D is unresolved. The CDR3 is made up of 14 amino acids. V was pared by 4 bases and J by 10 bases, with 17 bases between. CDR1 SGHRS and CDR2 YFSETQ come from the germline V gene. CDR3 nucleotide sequence: TGCGCCAGCAGCCCTCAAGGCAATGATGGAAAACTGTTTTTT. Its protein is CASSPQGNDGKLFF.

The table lists this clone with many counts. The V call is TRBV14, the J call TRBJ2-6; D uncertain. Germline values: CDR1 SGHDN, CDR2 FVKESK. This CDR3 is built from 17 residues. The V and J ends lost 0 bases and 0 bases respectively, with 9 bases between them. This CDR3 is CASSQDRVRSGANVLTF. The CDR3 DNA is TGTGCCAGCAGCCAAGATAGGGTCCGCTCTGGGGCCAACGTCCTGACTTTC.

The chain joins TRBV9 to TRBJ2-7; D might be TRBD1 or TRBD2, each matching 5 bases. The CDR3 has 16 amino acids. Germline-derived CDR1 and CDR2 are SGDLS and YYNGEE. Trimming shortened V by 2 bases and J by 2 bases, and 17 bases separated the two germline ends. This chain's CDR3 is CASSVGESTVTYEQYF. The CDR3 DNA sequence: TGTGCCAGCAGCGTCGGGGAGTCGACAGTAACCTACGAGCAGTACTTC.

There are a few counts of this clone. The same CDR3 is also encoded by other DNA sequences in this sample. This chain connects TRBV29-1 to TRBJ2-2, with 8 nucleotides matching TRBD1. This CDR3 spans 15 amino acids. J lost 1 base, V lost 1 base, and 2 bases had no gene match. Germline V CDR1 and CDR2: SQVTM, ANQGSEA. DNA of the CDR3: TGCAGCGTTGAAGGTGGGACAGGGAACACCGGGGAGCTGTTTTTT. This sequence encodes CSVEGGTGNTGELFF.

This clone was counted a few times. Other DNA sequences in this sample translate to the same CDR3. This chain links TRBV7-2 with TRBJ1-3; D is uncertain. With 0 bases removed from V and 4 bases from J, the gap between germline ends came to 1 base. Germline CDR1 SGHTA, CDR2 FQGNSA. This CDR3 has 12 residues. The CDR3 is CASSLAGNTIYF. The CDR3 DNA follows: TGTGCCAGCAGCTTAGCCGGAAACACCATATATTTT. The variable domain in full, completed from reference TRBV7-2 and TRBJ1-3, reads GAGVSQSPSNKVTEKGKDVELRCDPISGHTALYWYRQSLGQGLEFLIYFQGNSAPDKSGLPSDRFSAERTGGSVSTLTIQRTQQEDSAVYLCASSLAGNTIYFGEGSWLTVV.

The chain recombines TRBV28 with TRBJ2-1; 10 nucleotides align to TRBD1. This CDR3 contains 15 residues. Germline V gene data show CDR1 as MDHEN and CDR2 as SYDVKM. V trimming: 6 bases; J trimming: 9 bases; junction bases outside the gene matches: 11. This CDR3 reads CASSPPGQGRGEQFF. CDR3 in DNA: TGTGCCAGCAGCCCACCGGGACAGGGGAGAGGTGAGCAGTTCTTC.

CDR3 sequence: CAISDPRDSLNEKLFF. DNA of the CDR3: TGTGCCATCAGTGATCCCCGGGACAGCCTTAATGAAAAACTGTTTTTT. This chain links TRBV10-3 with TRBJ1-4, with 7 bases matching TRBD1. Germline V gene data show CDR1 as ENHRY and CDR2 as SYGVKD. The CDR3 is 16 residues long. The V and J ends lost 3 bases and 4 bases, in that order; junction bases with no gene match: 8.

The V gene is TRBV15, the J gene TRBJ2-7; 7 nucleotides align to TRBD2. Germline V CDR1 and CDR2: LNHNV, YYDKDF (reference sequence). This CDR3 region has 17 residues. With 5 bases clipped from V and 5 bases from J, the junction kept 18 bases outside the gene matches. This CDR3 reads CATSAGEGTPFPHEQYF. The CDR3 nucleotides read TGTGCCACCAGCGCCGGGGAGGGCACGCCCTTCCCGCACGAGCAGTACTTC.

This clone has a handful of counts. The chain carries TRBV29-1 and TRBJ1-2, with D uncertain. The CDR3 extends over 14 amino acids. Germline values: CDR1 SQVTM, CDR2 ANQGSEA. Trimming stripped 2 bases from V and 2 bases from J, with 12 bases between. The chain's CDR3 is CSVETAYSNYGYTF. The DNA of the CDR3 is TGCAGCGTTGAAACAGCATACTCCAACTATGGCTACACCTTC.